This passage covers 5 T cell receptor beta chains from one sample sequenced in a study of blood T cell repertoires in COVID-19. The repertoire was sequenced with immunoSEQ multiplex PCR; TCRdb's copy has only in-frame clones and lacks some. The data contain around 95,000 clones, almost 80% of them singletons. Sequenced input: peripheral blood. Every receptor here comes from a man aged 65 to 85 with active or convalescent COVID-19.

Here the CDR3 reads CATWDRGLGKNIQYF. The DNA for the CDR3 is TGTGCCACTTGGGACAGGGGTTTAGGCAAAAACATTCAGTACTTC. V is TRBV19 and J is TRBJ2-4; 10 positions match TRBD1. The CDR3 is 15 residues long. Germline assignment: CDR1 LNHDA and CDR2 SQIVND (reference sequence). After removal of 10 bases from V and 3 bases from J, the junction contained 9 bases not matched to a gene. The complete variable domain, with remaining parts taken from reference TRBV19 and TRBJ2-4, reads DGGITQSPKYLFRKEGQNVTLSCEQNLNHDAMYWYRQDPGQGLRLIYYSQIVNDFQKGDIAEGYSVSREKKESFPLTVTSAQKNPTAFYLCATWDRGLGKNIQYFGAGTRLSVL.

This clone was found once. The rearrangement links TRBV29-1 to TRBJ1-1; the match to TRBD1 covers 12 bases. Losses at the gene ends were 6 bases for V and 4 bases for J; bases not matched to a gene: 3. Germline V CDR1 and CDR2: SQVTM, ANQGSEA. The CDR3 has 13 residues. The DNA for the CDR3 is TGCAGCGTGGGACAGGGGGCGCCCACTGAAGCTTTCTTT. Translating it yields CSVGQGAPTEAFF.

This clone was recorded only once. This chain uses TRBV19 with TRBJ2-1; 9 nucleotides line up with TRBD2. The CDR3 covers 15 residues. Per the germline V gene, CDR1 is LNHDA and CDR2 is SQIVND (reference sequence). V shed 8 bases, J shed 9 bases, and the junction held 14 bases outside the gene matches. The CDR3 DNA follows: TGTGCCAGTGGGGGGGTCGCGGGAGGGCCGGGTGAGCAGTTCTTC. As protein: CASGGVAGGPGEQFF.

The chain employs TRBV27 and TRBJ1-5; D remains unclear. Looked up from germline, CDR1 is MNHEY and CDR2 is SMNVEV (reference sequence). Trimming took 8 bases from V and 3 from J, leaving 17 bases between them. This CDR3 is 15 amino acids long. CDR3 in amino acids: CASRLEGGINQPQHF. CDR3 bases: TGTGCCAGCCGCCTAGAGGGTGGAATCAATCAGCCCCAGCATTTT.

This clone was detected only once. The chain joins TRBV27 to TRBJ2-5, with TRBD1 matching 9 bases. Trimming cost V 3 bases and J 6 bases; bases outside gene matches: 11. In germline, CDR1 is MNHEY, CDR2 SMNVEV (reference sequence). The CDR3 consists of 16 residues. This CDR3 is CASSFHPGQGMQTQYF. Here the CDR3 DNA reads TGTGCCAGCAGTTTCCATCCGGGACAGGGTATGCAGACCCAGTACTTC.